This passage covers 7 T cell receptor beta chains from one sample sequenced in a study of metastatic and nonmetastatic thyroid tumors. TCRdb called clones again from the PCR reads with MiXCR. Of about 13,000 clones in the sample, around a third are singletons; the top ten hold over 10%. None of the patients had undergone any treatment ahead of thyroid surgery. The sequenced sample was tumor tissue. The receptors come from a male donor with papillary thyroid cancer or a benign thyroid nodule (not recorded which). Some clones in this sample may be carry-over from other donors' samples.

This clone is labeled as large. This rearrangement joins TRBV11-2 to TRBJ1-1; 9 positions agree with TRBD1. Unmatched junction bases numbered 9, after V lost 0 bases and J lost 1 base. CDR1 is SGHAT, CDR2 FQNNGV, per germline. The CDR3 is 18 residues long. The CDR3 sequence is CASSLEPGTGLKNTEAFF. CDR3 sequence (DNA): TGTGCCAGCAGCTTAGAGCCCGGGACAGGGTTGAAGAACACTGAAGCTTTCTTT.

The genes are TRBV11-1 and TRBJ2-1; 8 nucleotides line up with TRBD1. J was trimmed by 1 base and V by 5 bases; bases with no gene match: 4. Germline CDR1 reads SGHAT; CDR2 reads FQDESV (reference sequence). The CDR3 spans 15 residues. Here the CDR3 reads CASSPRTGSYNEQFF. CDR3 sequence (DNA): TGTGCCAGCAGCCCTAGGACAGGGTCCTACAATGAGCAGTTCTTC.

The table lists this clone with a few counts. This chain joins TRBV6-1 and TRBJ1-5, with D uncertain. The CDR3 is 13 residues long. V dropped 4 bases and J dropped 1 base, with 5 bases sitting between them. CDR1 and CDR2 from the germline V gene are MNHNS and SASEGT. In DNA, the CDR3 is TGTGCCAGCAGTGTAGCGAGCAATCAGCCCCAGCATTTT. Its translation: CASSVASNQPQHF.

V gene TRBV18 combines with J gene TRBJ2-7, with no clear D. The length of the CDR3 is 13 residues. Germline CDR1 KGHSH, CDR2 LQKENI. V was shortened by 2 bases and J by 5 bases, with 10 bases between the two germline ends. The CDR3 bases are TGTGCCAGCTCACCAAACGAGGTCCACGAGCAGTACTTC. Protein sequence: CASSPNEVHEQYF.

V and J are TRBV11-1 and TRBJ1-2; 7 nucleotides match TRBD1. V shed 5 bases, J shed 3 bases, and the junction held 18 bases outside the gene matches. Germline lookup yields CDR1 SGHAT and CDR2 FQDESV (reference sequence). The CDR3 is 18 amino acids. CDR3 amino acids: CASSPRGSTGLKDYGYTF. The CDR3 coding sequence is TGTGCCAGCAGCCCGCGGGGCTCGACAGGGCTGAAGGACTATGGCTACACCTTC.

This clone was counted only a few times. This rearrangement joins TRBV6-2 or TRBV6-3 to TRBJ1-5, with a tentative D call TRBD1 (6 bases). Trimming took off 9 bases at V and 12 bases at J, with 24 bases between the two ends. The germline V gene encodes CDR1 MNHEY and CDR2 SVGEGT. This CDR3 has 14 amino acids. The CDR3 DNA reads as TGTGCCAGAACCGTCGCCGGGGGCTCGAAGCGCCAGCATTTT. As protein: CARTVAGGSKRQHF.

This sequence joins TRBV28 and TRBJ1-6; TRBD1 is a possible D gene (6 bases). Germline CDR1 MDHEN, CDR2 SYDVKM. V was clipped by 0 bases and J by 5 bases, with 11 bases between them. The CDR3 runs to 16 residues. The CDR3, as DNA: TGTGCCAGCAGTTTATGGGGAGGGGGAGATAATTCACCCCTCCACTTT. It codes for CASSLWGGGDNSPLHF.